This TCR beta chain was identified during a study of T cells after yellow fever vaccination. Study-wide findings and caveats: Most clones from primary vaccination were detected again post-booster (96% CD4, roughly 90% CD8). Shared CD4/CD8 clonotypes were a small share, likely from convergent recombination. Weaker in magnitude, the secondary response showed a faster peak on day 5 versus 15.

On this clonotype itself: Its antigen is undetermined.

TCRdb used MiXCR to reprocess the 5' RACE reads, holding one entry per CDR3 protein. The repertoire holds about 340,000 distinct CDR3 sequences, with 3% to 4.5% as singletons. The CDR3 is 15 residues long. Germline CDR1 ENHRY, CDR2 SYGVKD. Losses at the gene ends were 10 bases for V and 7 bases for J; bases not matched to a gene: 12. The V gene is TRBV10-3, the J gene TRBJ2-2; 10 positions agree with TRBD2. Source: PBMCs, taken 5 days after the yellow fever booster vaccination. This TCR came from a man in his late teens or twenties who received the YFV17D yellow fever vaccine. The DNA of the CDR3 is TGTGCCACCAAATCTAGCGGGGGTTCGTACGGGGAGCTGTTTTTT. Protein: CATKSSGGSYGELFF.